A single sample gave rise to the 8 T cell receptor beta chains below, sequenced in a study of beta chain features in type 1 diabetes. The entirety of the isolated RNA underwent reverse transcription, so expressed TCRB transcripts were sequenced. Assay used: immunoSEQ multiplex PCR; TCRdb lists only in-frame clones, some missing. The sample shows around 340,000 clones, around 20% of them seen only once. Material: naive CD4+ T cells from blood. These receptor sequences come from a woman aged 18-29 years in good health.

The rearrangement links TRBV29-1 to TRBJ1-2; 7 nucleotides line up with TRBD1. CDR1 is SQVTM and CDR2 is ANQGSEA in the germline V gene. After removal of 5 bases from V and 8 bases from J, the junction contained 5 bases not matched to a gene. CDR3 size: 11 residues. The CDR3 loop reads CSVTGVRGYTF. The CDR3 bases are TGCAGCGTTACAGGGGTAAGGGGCTACACCTTC.

V gene TRBV7-2 combines with J gene TRBJ2-7; 11 bases line up with TRBD2. The junction had 6 bases not matched to a gene; V was cut back by 6 bases and J by 5 bases. Germline values: CDR1 SGHTA, CDR2 FQGNSA. The CDR3 extends over 14 amino acids. CDR3 nucleotide sequence: TGTGCCAGCAGGAATAGCGGGGGGGTTGACGAGCAGTACTTC. Residues: CASRNSGGVDEQYF.

The genes are TRBV4-2 and TRBJ1-2; 9 bases line up with TRBD1. Germline assignment: CDR1 LGHNA and CDR2 YNFKEQ. V lost 4 bases and J lost 0; bases outside the gene matches: 3. The CDR3 has 15 amino acids. Here the CDR3 reads CASSPTGGTNYGYTF. CDR3 bases: TGTGCCAGCAGCCCAACAGGGGGCACTAACTATGGCTACACCTTC.

This clone was picked up a small number of times. The chain links TRBV18 to TRBJ2-7, with 7 nucleotides matching TRBD1. Germline-derived CDR1 and CDR2 are KGHSH and LQKENI. The CDR3 loop spans 14 amino acids. V lost 5 bases, J lost 0 bases, and 4 bases stayed unmatched. The CDR3 DNA sequence: TGTGCCAGCTCATCGGGACAGAGCTCCTACGAGCAGTACTTC. Amino acid sequence: CASSSGQSSYEQYF. The full variable domain, completed using reference TRBV18 and TRBJ2-7, is NAGVMQNPRHLVRRRGQEARLRCSPMKGHSHVYWYRQLPEEGLKFMVYLQKENIIDESGMPKERFSAEFPKEGPSILRIQQVVRGDSAAYFCASSSGQSSYEQYFGPGTRLTVT.

J is TRBJ1-1 and V is TRBV7-2; no reliable D call. Germline CDR1 SGHTA, CDR2 FQGNSA. V was clipped by 1 base and J by 1 base, with 10 bases between them. CDR3 length equals 15 residues. The CDR3 DNA sequence: TGTGCCAGCAGCTTAGTGGGCATGAGGAACACTGAAGCTTTCTTT. Its protein product is CASSLVGMRNTEAFF.

The V gene is TRBV5-4, the J gene TRBJ2-3; TRBD2 is a possible D gene (5 bases). V was shortened by 1 base and J by 6 bases, with 15 bases between the two germline ends. Germline CDR1 is SGHNT and CDR2 is YYREEE (reference sequence). There are 15 residues in the CDR3. The CDR3 region is CASSLKRALGDTQYF. The CDR3 coding sequence is TGTGCCAGCAGCTTGAAGAGGGCGTTGGGGGATACGCAGTATTTT.

The rearrangement joins TRBV19 to TRBJ2-2, with a tentative D call TRBD1 (5 bases). V was pared by 6 bases and J by 3 bases, with 11 bases between. The germline V gene has CDR1 LNHDA and CDR2 SQIVND (reference sequence). The CDR3 sequence is 14 residues long. The CDR3 region is CASRGLGDTGELFF. CDR3 DNA sequence: TGTGCCAGTAGGGGGCTTGGGGACACCGGGGAGCTGTTTTTT.

This clone was counted only a few times. The rearrangement links TRBV10-3 to TRBJ2-7; 8 nucleotides agree with TRBD1. Germline loops: CDR1 ENHRY, CDR2 SYGVKD. V lost 6 bases to trimming and J lost 3 bases; unmatched junction nucleotides: 7. The CDR3 sequence is 14 residues long. The CDR3 nucleotides are TGTGCCATCAGCGTGGGACAGGCGCTCTACGAGCAGTACTTC. Amino acids: CAISVGQALYEQYF.